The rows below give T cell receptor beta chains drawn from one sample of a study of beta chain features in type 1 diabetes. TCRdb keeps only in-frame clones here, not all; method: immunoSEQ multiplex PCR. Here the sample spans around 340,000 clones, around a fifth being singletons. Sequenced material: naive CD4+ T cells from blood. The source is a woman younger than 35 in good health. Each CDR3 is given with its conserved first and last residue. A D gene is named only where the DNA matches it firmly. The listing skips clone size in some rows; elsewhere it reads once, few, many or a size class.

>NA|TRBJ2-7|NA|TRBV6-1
TGTGCCAGCAGCGAGGCCCCTCGGTACGAGCAGTACTTC
CASSEAPRYEQYF
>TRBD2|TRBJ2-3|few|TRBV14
TGTGCCAGCAGTCAACTAGCGGGAATCACAGATACGCAGTATTTT
CASSQLAGITDTQYF
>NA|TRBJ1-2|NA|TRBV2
TGTGCCAGCACCTCGGGGGATGTCGGCTATGGCTACACCTTC
CASTSGDVGYGYTF
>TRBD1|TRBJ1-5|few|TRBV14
TGTGCCAGCAGCCATCCTACAGGGGTAAAGCAGCCCCAGCATTTT
CASSHPTGVKQPQHF
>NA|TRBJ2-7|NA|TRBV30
TGTGCCTGGAGTGTTGGGGGCGCTTTCTACGAGCAGTACTTC
CAWSVGGAFYEQYF
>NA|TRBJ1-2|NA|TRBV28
TGTGCCAGCAGTTTGATCTTCGGGGGCTACACCTTC
CASSLIFGGYTF
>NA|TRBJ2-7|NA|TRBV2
TGTGCCAGCAGTGACGTAGGGGTACAGGCGTCGTACGAGCAGTACTTC
CASSDVGVQASYEQYF
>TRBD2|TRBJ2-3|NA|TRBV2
TGTGCCAGCAGTGGGTGGAGCGGGAGGGCCTTAGATACGCAGTATTTT
CASSGWSGRALDTQYF
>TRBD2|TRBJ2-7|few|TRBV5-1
TGCGCCAGCAGCTTGGAAGGCGGGGGTGGCTACGAGCAGTACTTC
CASSLEGGGGYEQYF
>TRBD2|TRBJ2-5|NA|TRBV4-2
TGTGCCAGCAGCCAGAGCGGGAGGTTCCAAGAGACCCAGTACTTC
CASSQSGRFQETQYF
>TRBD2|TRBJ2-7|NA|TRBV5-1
TGCGCCAGCAGCTCGAGTGGGACTAGCGGGAGTTACGAGCAGTACTTC
CASSSSGTSGSYEQYF
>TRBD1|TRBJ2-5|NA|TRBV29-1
TGCAGCGTGCAGACGGGACAGGGGGCGGAGACCCAGTACTTC
CSVQTGQGAETQYF
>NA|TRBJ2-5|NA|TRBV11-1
TGTGCCAGCAGCGCCGAGAGAGGAAAGGAGACCCAGTACTTC
CASSAERGKETQYF
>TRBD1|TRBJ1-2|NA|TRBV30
TGTGCCTTAAGGACAGGATACTATGGCTACACCTTC
CALRTGYYGYTF
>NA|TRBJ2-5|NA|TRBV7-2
TGTGCCAGCAGCCGACGCAGGGCGCTCCAAGAGACCCAGTACTTC
CASSRRRALQETQYF
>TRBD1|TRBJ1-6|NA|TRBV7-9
TGTGCCAGCAGCCTAAGGGACAGGGATTCACCCCTCCACTTT
CASSLRDRDSPLHF
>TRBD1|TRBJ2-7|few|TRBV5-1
TGCGCCAGCAGCTTGCCCGGACAGGGATCCTACGAGCAGTACTTC
CASSLPGQGSYEQYF
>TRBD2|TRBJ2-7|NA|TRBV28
TGTGCCAGCAGTTCACATAGCGGGAACGACTTCGAGCAGTACTTC
CASSSHSGNDFEQYF